The rows below give T cell receptor beta chains drawn from one sample of a study of blood T cell repertoires in COVID-19. Measured with immunoSEQ multiplex PCR; TCRdb has only the in-frame clones, and not every one. In the table there are roughly 230,000 clones, approximately 86% of which are singletons. The sequenced material came from peripheral blood. The source of these receptors is a human donor in a cohort sampled during active COVID-19. CDR3s include the opening cysteine and the closing phenylalanine or tryptophan. Fields, in order: CDR3 DNA, CDR3 protein, J gene, D gene, V gene, clone size. A D gene is named only where the DNA matches it firmly. Some rows have no size entry. The others give once, few or many, or a class for an expanded clone.

cdr3_nt: TGTGCCACCAGCACAGGGGGCCTTGTCAATCAGCCCCAGCATTTT
cdr3_aa: CATSTGGLVNQPQHF
j_call: TRBJ1-5
d_call: TRBD1
v_call: TRBV7-2
clone_size: NA

cdr3_nt: TGTGCCAGTAAAGGGGCGGGGGCCACTTACAATGAGCAGTTCTTC
cdr3_aa: CASKGAGATYNEQFF
j_call: TRBJ2-1
d_call: NA
v_call: TRBV19
clone_size: NA

cdr3_nt: TGTGCCAGCAGTCATTTTAGCGGGGGGCTCTACGAGCAGTACTTC
cdr3_aa: CASSHFSGGLYEQYF
j_call: TRBJ2-7
d_call: TRBD2
v_call: TRBV6-5
clone_size: NA

cdr3_nt: TGTGCCAGCAGTTTAGGCAGGGGGCGGACAGGAGGCTACACCTTC
cdr3_aa: CASSLGRGRTGGYTF
j_call: TRBJ1-2
d_call: TRBD1
v_call: TRBV28
clone_size: NA

cdr3_nt: TGCGCCAGCAGCCAAGACAGGGGGTCCAGTCAGCCCCAGCATTTT
cdr3_aa: CASSQDRGSSQPQHF
j_call: TRBJ1-5
d_call: TRBD1
v_call: TRBV4-3
clone_size: NA

cdr3_nt: TGTGCCAGCAGCCTACCGCTGGACACGACGCACACTGAAGCTTTCTTT
cdr3_aa: CASSLPLDTTHTEAFF
j_call: TRBJ1-1
d_call: NA
v_call: TRBV28
clone_size: NA

cdr3_nt: TGTGCCAGCACCCGGGGGACGGCCCAGACCGGGGAGCTGTTTTTT
cdr3_aa: CASTRGTAQTGELFF
j_call: TRBJ2-2
d_call: NA
v_call: TRBV7-6
clone_size: once

cdr3_nt: TGTGCCTGGAGTGCAGGGGCCTCTAATGAAAAACTGTTTTTT
cdr3_aa: CAWSAGASNEKLFF
j_call: TRBJ1-4
d_call: NA
v_call: TRBV30
clone_size: NA

cdr3_nt: TGTGCCAGCAGCTTATCCCTTGACAGGGAGTACGAGCAGTACTTC
cdr3_aa: CASSLSLDREYEQYF
j_call: TRBJ2-7
d_call: TRBD1
v_call: TRBV7-8
clone_size: NA

cdr3_nt: TGTGCCAGCAGCCAAGATTGGGGCAGGACTTCACCCCTCCACTTT
cdr3_aa: CASSQDWGRTSPLHF
j_call: TRBJ1-6
d_call: NA
v_call: TRBV3-1/TRBV3-2
clone_size: NA

cdr3_nt: TGTGCCAGCACCATAACATTCGCTAGCGGGGGCGATACGCAGTATTTT
cdr3_aa: CASTITFASGGDTQYF
j_call: TRBJ2-3
d_call: TRBD2
v_call: TRBV7-9
clone_size: NA

cdr3_nt: TGTGCCAGCAGGGAGACAGGGTATGGTCAACACTATGGCTACACCTTC
cdr3_aa: CASRETGYGQHYGYTF
j_call: TRBJ1-2
d_call: TRBD1
v_call: TRBV25-1
clone_size: NA

cdr3_nt: TGTGCCAGCAGCTTCCTTTCAGGCGATCAGCCCCAGCATTTT
cdr3_aa: CASSFLSGDQPQHF
j_call: TRBJ1-5
d_call: NA
v_call: TRBV7-2
clone_size: NA

cdr3_nt: TGCGCCAGCAGCTCGGGTGACTGGACAACTAATGAAAAACTGTTTTTT
cdr3_aa: CASSSGDWTTNEKLFF
j_call: TRBJ1-4
d_call: NA
v_call: TRBV5-1
clone_size: NA

cdr3_nt: TGTGCCAGCAGTGCAGCGACAGCTGAAGCTTTCTTT
cdr3_aa: CASSAATAEAFF
j_call: TRBJ1-1
d_call: NA
v_call: TRBV2
clone_size: NA

cdr3_nt: TGTGCCAGCAGCCCCCGTAGTAGCTCTGGAAACACCATATATTTT
cdr3_aa: CASSPRSSSGNTIYF
j_call: TRBJ1-3
d_call: NA
v_call: TRBV14
clone_size: NA

cdr3_nt: TGTGCCAGCAGCACTCCCGGGGGGGTCGGGGGCCTCGCCCCCTACGAGCAGTACTTC
cdr3_aa: CASSTPGGVGGLAPYEQYF
j_call: TRBJ2-7
d_call: TRBD2
v_call: TRBV11-2
clone_size: NA

cdr3_nt: TGTGCCACCAGACAGGGGCCACTTGTATACGAGCAGTACTTC
cdr3_aa: CATRQGPLVYEQYF
j_call: TRBJ2-7
d_call: TRBD1
v_call: TRBV10-3
clone_size: NA

cdr3_nt: TGTGCCAGCAGTTACTGGGCAAGGGGGCATGGCTACACCTTC
cdr3_aa: CASSYWARGHGYTF
j_call: TRBJ1-2
d_call: TRBD1
v_call: TRBV6-2/TRBV6-3
clone_size: NA

cdr3_nt: TGTGCCAGCAATATCCAGGGCGGACTAGCGGGAAGGTACGAGCAGTACTTC
cdr3_aa: CASNIQGGLAGRYEQYF
j_call: TRBJ2-7
d_call: TRBD2
v_call: TRBV2
clone_size: once

cdr3_nt: TGTGCCAGCAGCAAAGCGGGAGGGAAGAGGGGCGCACTACTACAAAACACAGATACGCAGTATTTT
cdr3_aa: CASSKAGGKRGALLQNTDTQYF
j_call: TRBJ2-3
d_call: NA
v_call: TRBV21-1
clone_size: few

cdr3_nt: TGTGCCAGCAGTTTTACGGGGACGAACACCGGGGAGCTGTTTTTT
cdr3_aa: CASSFTGTNTGELFF
j_call: TRBJ2-2
d_call: NA
v_call: TRBV27
clone_size: NA

cdr3_nt: TGTGCCATCAGTGAAGTCAGCGGGATACAGACCCTGAACACTGAAGCTTTCTTT
cdr3_aa: CAISEVSGIQTLNTEAFF
j_call: TRBJ1-1
d_call: NA
v_call: TRBV10-3
clone_size: NA

cdr3_nt: TGTGCCAGTAGTCCGGGGATCTTCTATGGCTACACCTTC
cdr3_aa: CASSPGIFYGYTF
j_call: TRBJ1-2
d_call: NA
v_call: TRBV19
clone_size: NA

cdr3_nt: TGTGCCAGCTCACCGAGAGGTCCGCAGACCGGGGAGCTGTTTTTT
cdr3_aa: CASSPRGPQTGELFF
j_call: TRBJ2-2
d_call: NA
v_call: TRBV18
clone_size: once

cdr3_nt: TGCGCCAGCAGCCAAGATTCGGCAGGGGGCAATGAGCAGTTCTTC
cdr3_aa: CASSQDSAGGNEQFF
j_call: TRBJ2-1
d_call: TRBD1
v_call: TRBV4-3
clone_size: NA

cdr3_nt: TGTGCCAGCAGCGCCCCCGGGACAACTGAGCAGTTCTTC
cdr3_aa: CASSAPGTTEQFF
j_call: TRBJ2-1
d_call: NA
v_call: TRBV7-2
clone_size: NA

cdr3_nt: TGTGCCAGCACCCCAGGGGGGACTGAAGCTTTCTTT
cdr3_aa: CASTPGGTEAFF
j_call: TRBJ1-1
d_call: TRBD1
v_call: TRBV12-3/TRBV12-4
clone_size: NA

cdr3_nt: TGTGCCAGCAGTCCCGGTCGCGCTCTCTCCTACGAGCAGTACTTC
cdr3_aa: CASSPGRALSYEQYF
j_call: TRBJ2-7
d_call: NA
v_call: TRBV6-5
clone_size: NA

cdr3_nt: TGTGCCAGCAGCCGCGGACCCGGACAGGGGTGGGAGCAGTACTTC
cdr3_aa: CASSRGPGQGWEQYF
j_call: TRBJ2-7
d_call: TRBD1
v_call: TRBV7-3
clone_size: NA

cdr3_nt: TGCGCCAGCAGCTTGCCACTAGCGGGGCGCTCGTCCACCGGGGAGCTGTTTTTT
cdr3_aa: CASSLPLAGRSSTGELFF
j_call: TRBJ2-2
d_call: TRBD2
v_call: TRBV5-1
clone_size: few

cdr3_nt: TGTGCCAGCAGCCAAGTAGCCGCTCGGGGAAGACATGAAAAACTGTTTTTT
cdr3_aa: CASSQVAARGRHEKLFF
j_call: TRBJ1-4
d_call: NA
v_call: TRBV4-2
clone_size: once

cdr3_nt: TGCGCCAGCAGCCAATGGAGCCCGGGGGACTACGAGCAGTACTTC
cdr3_aa: CASSQWSPGDYEQYF
j_call: TRBJ2-7
d_call: NA
v_call: TRBV4-3
clone_size: NA

cdr3_nt: TGTGCCAGCAGTGGGCTAGCGGGAGGGCAAGAGACCCAGTACTTC
cdr3_aa: CASSGLAGGQETQYF
j_call: TRBJ2-5
d_call: TRBD2
v_call: TRBV2
clone_size: NA

cdr3_nt: TGTGCCAGCAGTTTTCTAGGGGCGGACACCTACGAGCAGTACTTC
cdr3_aa: CASSFLGADTYEQYF
j_call: TRBJ2-7
d_call: NA
v_call: TRBV27
clone_size: once